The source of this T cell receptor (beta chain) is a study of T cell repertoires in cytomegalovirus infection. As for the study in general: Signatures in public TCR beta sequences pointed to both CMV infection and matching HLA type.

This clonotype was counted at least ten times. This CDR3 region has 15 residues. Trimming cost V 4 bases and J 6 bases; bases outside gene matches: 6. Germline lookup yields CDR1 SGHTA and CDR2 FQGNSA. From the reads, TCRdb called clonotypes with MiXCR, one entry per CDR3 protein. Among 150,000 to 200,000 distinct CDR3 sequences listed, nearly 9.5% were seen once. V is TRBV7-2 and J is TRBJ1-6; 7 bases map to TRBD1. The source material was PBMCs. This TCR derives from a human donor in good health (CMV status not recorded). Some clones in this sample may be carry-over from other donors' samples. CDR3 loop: CASSSWTGRNSPLHF. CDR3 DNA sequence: TGTGCCAGCAGCTCTTGGACAGGACGTAATTCACCCCTCCACTTT.